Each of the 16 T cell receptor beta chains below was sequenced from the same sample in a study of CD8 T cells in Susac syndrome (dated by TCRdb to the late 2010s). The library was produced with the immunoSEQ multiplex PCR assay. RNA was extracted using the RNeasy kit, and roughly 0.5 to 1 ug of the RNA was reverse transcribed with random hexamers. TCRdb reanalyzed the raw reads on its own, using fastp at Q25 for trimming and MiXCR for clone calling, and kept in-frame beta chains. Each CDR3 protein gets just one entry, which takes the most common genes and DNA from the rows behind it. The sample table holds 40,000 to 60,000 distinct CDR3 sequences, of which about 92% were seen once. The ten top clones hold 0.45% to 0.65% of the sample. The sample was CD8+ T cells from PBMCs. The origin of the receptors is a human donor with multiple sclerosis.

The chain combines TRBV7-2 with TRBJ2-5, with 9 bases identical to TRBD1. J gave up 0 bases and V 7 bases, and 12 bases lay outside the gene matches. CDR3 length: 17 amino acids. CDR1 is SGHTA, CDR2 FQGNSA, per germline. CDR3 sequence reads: CASILGEQGAYQETQYF. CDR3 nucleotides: TGTGCCAGCATCCTGGGAGAACAGGGGGCATACCAAGAGACCCAGTACTTC.

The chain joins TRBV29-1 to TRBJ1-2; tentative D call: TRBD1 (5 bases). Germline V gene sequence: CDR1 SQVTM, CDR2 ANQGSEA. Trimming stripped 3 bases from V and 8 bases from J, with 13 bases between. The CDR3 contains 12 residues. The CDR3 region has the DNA TGCAGCGTTGAGGACACATTCAGAGGCTACACCTTC. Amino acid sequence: CSVEDTFRGYTF.

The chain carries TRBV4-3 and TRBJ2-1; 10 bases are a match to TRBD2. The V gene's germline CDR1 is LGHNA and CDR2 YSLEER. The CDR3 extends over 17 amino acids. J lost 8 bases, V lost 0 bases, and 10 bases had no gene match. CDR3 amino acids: CASSQDPSGGALHEQFF. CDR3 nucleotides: TGCGCCAGCAGCCAAGATCCGAGCGGGGGGGCCTTACATGAGCAGTTCTTC.

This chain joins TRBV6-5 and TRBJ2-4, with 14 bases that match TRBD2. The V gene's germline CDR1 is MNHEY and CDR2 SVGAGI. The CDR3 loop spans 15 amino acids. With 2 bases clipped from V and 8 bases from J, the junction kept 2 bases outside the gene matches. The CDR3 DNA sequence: TGTGCCAGCAGTTACACGGGACTAGCGGGGGACATTCAGTACTTC. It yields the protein CASSYTGLAGDIQYF.

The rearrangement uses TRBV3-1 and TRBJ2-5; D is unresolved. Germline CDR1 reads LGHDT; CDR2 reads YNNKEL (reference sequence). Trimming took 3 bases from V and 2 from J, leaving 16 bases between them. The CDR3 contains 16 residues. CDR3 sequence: CASSQLMSAPQETQYF. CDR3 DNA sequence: TGTGCCAGCAGCCAGCTAATGAGCGCCCCTCAAGAGACCCAGTACTTC.

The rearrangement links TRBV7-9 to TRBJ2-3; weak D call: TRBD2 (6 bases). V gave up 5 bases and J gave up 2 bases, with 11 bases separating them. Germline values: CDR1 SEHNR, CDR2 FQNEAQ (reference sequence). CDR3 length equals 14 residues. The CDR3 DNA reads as TGTGCCAGCAGCCCTCCGGACTACACAGATACGCAGTATTTT. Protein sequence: CASSPPDYTDTQYF. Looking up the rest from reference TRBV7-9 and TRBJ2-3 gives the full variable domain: DTGVSQNPRHKITKRGQNVTFRCDPISEHNRLYWYRQTLGQGPEFLTYFQNEAQLEKSRLLSDRFSAERPKGSFSTLEIQRTEQGDSAMYLCASSPPDYTDTQYFGPGTRLTVL.

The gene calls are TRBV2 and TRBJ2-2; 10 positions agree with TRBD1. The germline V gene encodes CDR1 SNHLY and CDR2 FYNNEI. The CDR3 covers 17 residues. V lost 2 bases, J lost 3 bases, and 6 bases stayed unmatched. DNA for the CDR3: TGTGCCAGCAGTGAACTCAGACAGGGGGCTTACACCGGGGAGCTGTTTTTT. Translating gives CASSELRQGAYTGELFF.

The DNA for the CDR3 is TGTGCCATCAGTACGTATGCCCCCCTCCACGAGCAGTACTTC. It specifies CAISTYAPLHEQYF. This chain links TRBV10-3 with TRBJ2-7, with D unresolved. The V end was cut by 5 bases, the J end by 5 bases, with 16 bases between. Germline CDR1 and CDR2: ENHRY and SYGVKD. This CDR3 comprises 14 residues.

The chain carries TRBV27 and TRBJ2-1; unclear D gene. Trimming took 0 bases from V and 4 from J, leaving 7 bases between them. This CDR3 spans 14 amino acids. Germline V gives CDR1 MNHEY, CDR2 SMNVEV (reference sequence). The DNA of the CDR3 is TGTGCCAGCAGTTTATCGTCCGATTACAATGAGCAGTTCTTC. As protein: CASSLSSDYNEQFF.

CDR3 sequence: CASLPFHAYTGELFF. The DNA for the CDR3 is TGTGCCAGCCTCCCCTTTCACGCCTACACCGGGGAGCTGTTTTTT. The chain has TRBV7-9 and TRBJ2-2; D gene unclear. Germline CDR1 SEHNR, CDR2 FQNEAQ (reference sequence). This CDR3 has 15 residues. V was trimmed by 8 bases and J by 3 bases, leaving 16 bases between them.

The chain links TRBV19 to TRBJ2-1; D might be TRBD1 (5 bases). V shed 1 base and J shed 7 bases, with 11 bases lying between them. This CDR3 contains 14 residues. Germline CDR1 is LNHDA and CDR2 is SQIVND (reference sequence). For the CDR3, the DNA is TGTGCCAGTAGTATAGGGGGCGTTGGTAATGAGCAGTTCTTC. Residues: CASSIGGVGNEQFF.

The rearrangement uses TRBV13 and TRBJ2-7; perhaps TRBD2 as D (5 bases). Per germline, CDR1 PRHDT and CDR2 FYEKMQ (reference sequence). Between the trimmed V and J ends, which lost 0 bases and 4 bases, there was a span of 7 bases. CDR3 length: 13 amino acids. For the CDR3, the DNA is TGTGCCAGCAGCTTAGGGCGGAGGTACGAGCAGTACTTC. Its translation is CASSLGRRYEQYF.

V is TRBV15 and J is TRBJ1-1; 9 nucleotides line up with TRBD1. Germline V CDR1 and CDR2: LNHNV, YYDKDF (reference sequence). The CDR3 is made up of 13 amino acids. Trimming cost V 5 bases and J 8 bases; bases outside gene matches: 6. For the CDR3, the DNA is TGTGCCACCAGCGAAACAGGGGGCGTCGAAGCTTTCTTT. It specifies CATSETGGVEAFF.

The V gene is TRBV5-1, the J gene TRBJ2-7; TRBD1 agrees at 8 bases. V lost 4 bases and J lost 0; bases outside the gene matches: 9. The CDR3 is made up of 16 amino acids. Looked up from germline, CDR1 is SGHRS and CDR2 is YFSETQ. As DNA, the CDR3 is TGCGCCAGCAGCACCGGGGACAGGCCCATCTCCTACGAGCAGTACTTC. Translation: CASSTGDRPISYEQYF.

The CDR3: CATSDFSGSPQHF. The CDR3 DNA reads TGTGCCACCAGTGATTTTAGTGGTTCACCCCAGCATTTT. J is TRBJ1-5 and V is TRBV24-1; D gene uncertain. Trimming took 1 base from V and 10 from J, leaving 10 bases between them. The CDR3 spans 13 residues. Per germline, CDR1 KGHDR and CDR2 SFDVKD.

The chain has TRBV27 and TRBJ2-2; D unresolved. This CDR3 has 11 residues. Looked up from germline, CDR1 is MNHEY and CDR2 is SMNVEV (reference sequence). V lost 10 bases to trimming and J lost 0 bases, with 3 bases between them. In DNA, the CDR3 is TGTGCCACGGCGAACACCGGGGAGCTGTTTTTT. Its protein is CATANTGELFF.